This T cell receptor (beta chain) was captured by sequencing in a study of blood T cell repertoires in COVID-19. Participant ages covered about 18 to 100 years across 25 or so US areas. After removal of 3 bases from V and 2 bases from J, the junction contained 4 bases not matched to a gene. This CDR3 has 16 amino acids. Per the germline V gene, CDR1 is SGHNT and CDR2 is YENEEA. Source study methods: The assay estimated nucleated cells by amplifying reference gene primers. Produced via immunoSEQ multiplex PCR; TCRdb's table is partial and in-frame only. For V, J and clone size, that table is used; D and trimming come from the DNA. The data hold hundreds of thousands of clones, with under 90% observed a single time.

Sequenced input: PBMCs or T cells enriched from blood (not recorded which). This sequence joins TRBV11-3 and TRBJ2-5; 12 positions agree with TRBD2. The sequence came from a man aged 25-40 years who had recovered from COVID-19. This CDR3 reads CASSLDGTSGQETQYF. The CDR3 bases are TGTGCCAGCAGCTTGGACGGGACTAGCGGGCAAGAGACCCAGTACTTC.